The present entry profiles one T cell receptor beta chain with its context. As originally analysed: Reference gene primer amplification yielded estimated nucleated cell counts. Sequencing was performed with immunoSEQ multiplex PCR; in TCRdb, only in-frame clones are kept and a portion is missing. V and J calls and clone size come straight from that table; D and trimming were deduced from the DNA. The sample has 20,000 to 25,000 clones; 70% to 90% are singletons. The sample belongs to a study of blood T cell repertoires in COVID-19. J gave up 2 bases and V 6 bases, and 5 bases lay outside the gene matches. Per the germline V gene, CDR1 is SGHRS and CDR2 is YFSETQ. The CDR3 runs 14 residues.

This TCR came from a human donor in a cohort sampled during active COVID-19. The donor label of this sample is uncertain. The sequenced sample consisted of peripheral blood. The gene calls are TRBV5-1 and TRBJ2-7; 10 bases are shared with TRBD2. CDR3 in DNA: TGCGCCAGCATCCTAGCGGGAGTGGCCTACGAGCAGTACTTC. Translating it yields CASILAGVAYEQYF.